This T cell receptor (beta chain) was sequenced during a study of blood T cell repertoires in COVID-19. Background on the study: COVID-19 samples from acute and convalescent phases originated in the United States, Italy and Spain.

After removal of 4 bases from V and 0 bases from J, the junction contained 8 bases not matched to a gene. Germline CDR1 MNHEY, CDR2 SMNVEV (reference sequence). CDR3 length: 17 residues. In the study's own analysis: Using reference gene primer amplification, nucleated cell counts were estimated. The repertoire was sequenced with immunoSEQ multiplex PCR; TCRdb's copy has only in-frame clones and lacks some. Clone size and the V and J calls come from that table; the DNA yielded D and trimming. Here the sample spans over 150,000 clones, more than 75% being singletons. The sequence came from a man between 35 and 55 years old with active or convalescent COVID-19. V is TRBV27 and J is TRBJ1-2; 10 bases line up with TRBD1. Sequenced input: peripheral blood. The CDR3 nucleotides are TGTGCCAGCAGTTCAACGAGACAGGGGGCAGCTAACTATGGCTACACCTTC. It encodes CASSSTRQGAANYGYTF.